This TCR beta chain appears in the sequencing data of a study of OX40 agonist ivuxolimab in advanced cancers. The table came from immunoSEQ multiplex PCR; TCRdb's copy has only in-frame clones and leaves some out. The data contain 90,000 to 95,000 clones, around four fifths of them seen just once; the ten biggest clones take up 1% to 1.3%. Comments on this clone: The antigen is undetermined.

Whole-study findings and limits: In CD8+ T cells, expanded clones were on average more numerous than in CD4+.

This material consisted of CD4+ or CD8+ T cells sorted from blood, taken in a trial of the OX40 agonist ivuxolimab. The TCR was taken from an adult with an advanced solid tumor such as melanoma, head and neck, liver or kidney cancer.

CDR3 sequence reads: CASSSSGDSTDTQYF. In DNA form, the CDR3 reads TGCGCCAGCAGCTCTAGCGGGGACAGCACAGATACGCAGTATTTT. The chain links TRBV5-1 to TRBJ2-3; 9 positions agree with TRBD2. The CDR3 spans 15 residues. Germline V gene sequence: CDR1 SGHRS, CDR2 YFSETQ. J lost 0 bases, V lost 3 bases, and 2 bases had no gene match.